This T cell receptor beta chain was profiled in a study of T cell repertoires in cytomegalovirus infection. Overall study context: CMV epitopes used comprised recently identified HLA-C-restricted ones and well-studied HLA-B-restricted ones.

As to this clonotype: Its antigen is not known.

Whole-study results and caveats: Identification of carriers of CMV plus the relevant HLA was achieved through cumulative public TCR beta family frequency.

Germline V gives CDR1 SGHVT, CDR2 SQSDAQ. The V and J ends lost 3 bases and 4 bases respectively, with 3 bases between them. This CDR3 has 11 amino acids. TCRdb itself ran the reads through MiXCR, one entry per CDR3 protein. The profile shows about 60,000 distinct CDR3 sequences, 20% of them singletons. V gene TRBV7-4 combines with J gene TRBJ2-5; D ambiguous. Sequencing used CD8+ T cells from cultured PBMCs, obtained from culture after CMV antigen stimulation. The sequence derives from a human donor in good health (CMV status not recorded). Some clones in this sample may be carry-over from other donors' samples. As DNA, the CDR3 is TGTGCCAGCAGCTTCGGAGAGACCCAGTACTTC. It translates to CASSFGETQYF.